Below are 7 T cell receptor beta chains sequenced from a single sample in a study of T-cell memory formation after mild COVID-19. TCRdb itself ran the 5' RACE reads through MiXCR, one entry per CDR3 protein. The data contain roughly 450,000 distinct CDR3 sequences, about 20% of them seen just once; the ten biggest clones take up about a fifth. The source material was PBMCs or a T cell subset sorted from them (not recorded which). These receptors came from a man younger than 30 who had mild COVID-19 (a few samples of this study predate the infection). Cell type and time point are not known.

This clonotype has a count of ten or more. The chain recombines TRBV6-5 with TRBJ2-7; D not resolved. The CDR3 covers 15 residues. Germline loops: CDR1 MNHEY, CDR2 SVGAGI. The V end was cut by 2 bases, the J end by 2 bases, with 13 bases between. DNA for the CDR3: TGTGCCAGCAGTTACCCCGGTGTTCCCACCTACGAGCAGTACTTC. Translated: CASSYPGVPTYEQYF.

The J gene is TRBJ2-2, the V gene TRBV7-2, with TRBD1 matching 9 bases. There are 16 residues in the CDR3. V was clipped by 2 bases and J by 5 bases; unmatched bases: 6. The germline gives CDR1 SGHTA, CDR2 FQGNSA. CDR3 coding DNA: TGTGCCAGCAGCTTAAACAGGGGGCGCAGGACCGGGGAGCTGTTTTTT. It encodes CASSLNRGRRTGELFF.

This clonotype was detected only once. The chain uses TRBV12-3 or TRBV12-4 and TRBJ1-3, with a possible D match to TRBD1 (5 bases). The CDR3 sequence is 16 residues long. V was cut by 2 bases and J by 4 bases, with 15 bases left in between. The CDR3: CASSLLGVGSGNTIYF. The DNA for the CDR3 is TGTGCCAGCAGTTTATTGGGGGTCGGCTCCGGAAACACCATATATTTT.

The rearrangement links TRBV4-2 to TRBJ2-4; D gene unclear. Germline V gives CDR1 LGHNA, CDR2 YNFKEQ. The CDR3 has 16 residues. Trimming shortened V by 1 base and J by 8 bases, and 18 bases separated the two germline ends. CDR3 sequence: CASSQAIARFLDIQYF. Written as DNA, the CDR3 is TGTGCCAGCAGCCAAGCTATCGCCCGGTTCCTCGACATTCAGTACTTC.

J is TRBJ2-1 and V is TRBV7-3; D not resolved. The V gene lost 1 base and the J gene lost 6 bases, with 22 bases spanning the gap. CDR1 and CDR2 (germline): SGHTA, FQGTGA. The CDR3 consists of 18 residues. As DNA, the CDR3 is TGTGCCAGCAGCTTAAACGGTTGGGTGGCGCAGGCTCGCAATGAGCAGTTCTTC. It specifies CASSLNGWVAQARNEQFF.

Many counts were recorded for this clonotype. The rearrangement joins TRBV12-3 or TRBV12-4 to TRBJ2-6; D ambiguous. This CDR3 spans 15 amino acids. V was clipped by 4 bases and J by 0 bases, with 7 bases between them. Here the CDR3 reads CASSWGSSGANVLTF. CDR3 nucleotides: TGTGCCAGCAGTTGGGGTAGCTCTGGGGCCAACGTCCTGACTTTC.

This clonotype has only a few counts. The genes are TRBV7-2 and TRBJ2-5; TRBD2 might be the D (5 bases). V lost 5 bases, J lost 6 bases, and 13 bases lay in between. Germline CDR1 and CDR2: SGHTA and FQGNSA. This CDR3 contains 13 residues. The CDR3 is CASSPRTVKTQYF. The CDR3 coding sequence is TGTGCCAGCAGCCCTCGGACTGTAAAGACCCAGTACTTC.